This T cell receptor beta chain was sequenced in a study of blood T cell repertoires in COVID-19. V was clipped by 1 base and J by 4 bases, with 12 bases between them. This CDR3 region has 14 residues. The germline CDR1 and CDR2 sequences are SGHRS and YFSETQ. This clone was seen a handful of times. Original processing notes: How many nucleated cells were present was estimated from reference gene primer amplification. Repertoires were generated with immunoSEQ multiplex PCR, while TCRdb's copy carries only in-frame clones and drops some. The V and J calls and clone size come from that table; D and trimming were worked out from the DNA. The sample includes approximately 500,000 clones, roughly 85% seen only once; the top ten take roughly 3.1%.

What was sequenced was peripheral blood. V is TRBV5-1 and J is TRBJ2-7; D gene ambiguous. The TCR originated in a human donor in a cohort sampled during active COVID-19. CDR3 DNA sequence: TGCGCCAGCAGCTTGCGCCAGGCGACGTACGAGCAGTACTTC. Translating it yields CASSLRQATYEQYF.